A selection of T cell receptor beta chains follows, all from one sample in a study of blood T cell repertoires in COVID-19. The protocol was immunoSEQ multiplex PCR, while the TCRdb copy is restricted to in-frame clones and leaves out a portion. The profile shows 250,000 to 300,000 clones, about 85% of them singletons. Input material: peripheral blood. All receptors derive from a woman aged 45-65 years who had recovered from COVID-19. CDR3s leave out the opening cysteine and the closing phenylalanine or tryptophan. The D gene is left open where the match is weak. Clone size appears in some rows only: once, few, many, or a class for an expanded clone.

CDR3aa: ASSQQPDRGNEKLF
len: 14
d_gene: TRBD1
abundance: .
v_gene: TRBV2
j_gene: TRBJ1-4

CDR3aa: ASSLSQLNTEAF
len: 12
d_gene: .
abundance: .
v_gene: TRBV5-1
j_gene: TRBJ1-1

CDR3aa: ASSITHTFSGANVLT
len: 15
d_gene: .
abundance: .
v_gene: TRBV19
j_gene: TRBJ2-6

CDR3aa: ASSPGTVHFNEY
len: 12
d_gene: TRBD1
abundance: once
v_gene: TRBV23-1
j_gene: TRBJ2-7

CDR3aa: ASSLETATYNEQF
len: 13
d_gene: .
abundance: .
v_gene: TRBV7-6
j_gene: TRBJ2-1

CDR3aa: ASSPRDRVEKLF
len: 12
d_gene: TRBD1
abundance: .
v_gene: TRBV5-1
j_gene: TRBJ1-4

CDR3aa: SGDRGNEQF
len: 9
d_gene: TRBD1
abundance: .
v_gene: TRBV29-1
j_gene: TRBJ2-1

CDR3aa: ASSIDPPGSYTGANVLT
len: 17
d_gene: .
abundance: once
v_gene: TRBV19
j_gene: TRBJ2-6

CDR3aa: ASNNRVRESTDTQY
len: 14
d_gene: .
abundance: .
v_gene: TRBV28
j_gene: TRBJ2-3

CDR3aa: ASRRFGDAAF
len: 10
d_gene: .
abundance: .
v_gene: TRBV27
j_gene: TRBJ1-1

CDR3aa: ASSGPDLSGGLYTDTQY
len: 17
d_gene: TRBD2
abundance: .
v_gene: TRBV10-1
j_gene: TRBJ2-3

CDR3aa: ARSRSSYNSPLH
len: 12
d_gene: .
abundance: .
v_gene: TRBV5-3
j_gene: TRBJ1-6

CDR3aa: ASSSTGETEAF
len: 11
d_gene: TRBD1
abundance: .
v_gene: TRBV19
j_gene: TRBJ1-1

CDR3aa: ASSESRGNTEAF
len: 12
d_gene: .
abundance: few
v_gene: TRBV10-2
j_gene: TRBJ1-1

CDR3aa: AISESIDNEQF
len: 11
d_gene: .
abundance: .
v_gene: TRBV10-3
j_gene: TRBJ2-1

CDR3aa: AWSPTQYEQY
len: 10
d_gene: .
abundance: few
v_gene: TRBV30
j_gene: TRBJ2-7